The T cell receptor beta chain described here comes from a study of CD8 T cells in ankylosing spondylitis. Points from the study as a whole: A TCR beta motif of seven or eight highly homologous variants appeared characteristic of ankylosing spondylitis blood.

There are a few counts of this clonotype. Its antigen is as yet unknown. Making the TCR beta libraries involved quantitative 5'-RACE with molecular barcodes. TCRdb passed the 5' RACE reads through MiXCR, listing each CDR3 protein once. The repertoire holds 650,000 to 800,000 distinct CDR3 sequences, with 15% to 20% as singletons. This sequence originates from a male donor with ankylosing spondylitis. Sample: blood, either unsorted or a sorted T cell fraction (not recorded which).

The CDR3 sequence is CASSQIGGRGAEAFF. The DNA for the CDR3 is TGTGCCAGCAGCCAGATCGGGGGCCGCGGGGCTGAAGCTTTCTTT. The gene calls are TRBV7-9 and TRBJ1-1; possible D gene TRBD1, 6 bases. Germline-derived CDR1 and CDR2 are SEHNR and FQNEAQ (reference sequence). This CDR3 region has 15 residues. Trimming pared 5 bases from V and 6 bases from J, leaving 19 bases between.